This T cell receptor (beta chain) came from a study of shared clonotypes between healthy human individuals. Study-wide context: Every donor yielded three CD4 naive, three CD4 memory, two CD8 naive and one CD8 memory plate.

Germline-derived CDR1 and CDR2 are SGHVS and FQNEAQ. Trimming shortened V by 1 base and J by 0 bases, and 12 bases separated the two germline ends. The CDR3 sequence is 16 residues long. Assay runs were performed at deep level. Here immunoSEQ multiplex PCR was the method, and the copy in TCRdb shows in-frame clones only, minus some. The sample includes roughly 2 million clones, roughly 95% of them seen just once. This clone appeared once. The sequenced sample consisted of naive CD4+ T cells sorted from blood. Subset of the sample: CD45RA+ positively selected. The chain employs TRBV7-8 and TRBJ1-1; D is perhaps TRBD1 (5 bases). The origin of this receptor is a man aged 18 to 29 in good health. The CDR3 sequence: CASSLETATVNTEAFF. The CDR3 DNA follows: TGTGCCAGCAGCTTAGAGACAGCCACTGTGAACACTGAAGCTTTCTTT.